The present entry profiles one TCR beta chain with its context. Its antigen is currently not known. No base qualities exist here, and no much larger clone lies one base off it. The sequenced samples were obtained from patients with active juvenile idiopathic arthritis. Right after thawing, the cells went straight into sorting, and Live/Dead Fixable Near-IR Stain was used to exclude dead cells. This sample was included in a study of circulating and synovial CD4+ cells in juvenile arthritis (TCRdb year 2014). Background on the whole study: TCRbeta CDR3 repertoires of circulating HLA-DR+ CD4 T cells, bulk blood CD4 T cells and synovial CD4 T cells were compared within each patient. Repertoire sequencing was performed with the aim of confirming enrichment of synovial clonotypes in a circulating synovial-like CD4 T cell subset. Overall study results and their limits: No difference between circulating pathogenic-like lymphocytes and bulk blood T cells was detected by traditional Vbeta family usage analysis. Synovial and circulating pathogenic-like lymphocyte repertoires were less diverse than bulk blood CD4 repertoires, and some CPL samples were as oligoclonal as synovium. Because T cell genome counts differed by at least an order of magnitude between CPL and bulk blood CD4 samples, sample-size effects were addressed. Because overlap with synovium was found to increase with sequencing depth, the full repertoire overlap was likely underestimated by the measured shared-clonotype fractions. Circulating pathogenic-like lymphocytes clustered with synovial T cells and shared a substantially higher fraction of CDR3 sequences with synovium than bulk blood.

The CDR3 has 16 amino acids, counting the end cysteine and phenylalanine. CDR3 DNA only is kept here, 48 bases in frame from base 1. The method behind the library was the immunoSEQ multiplex PCR assay. An external provider carried out the TCRbeta CDR3 sequencing as a commercial service. In the authors' own workflow: The analyses used productive nucleotide sequences together with amino acid sequences obtained by in silico translation. Diversity was quantified by Renyi entropy over a range of alpha values, with sample size equalised by taking the median of 200 repeated subsamples. For clustering, the distance between each pair of repertoires was computed as one minus the Chao-modified Jaccard index, which corrected for under-sampling. Frequency-weighted overlap with synovial clonotypes was calculated over 200 sample sizes with 200 draws without replacement at each size, and the overlap was reported at the size of the smaller sample. As stored in TCRdb, this immuneACCESS dataset retains in-frame rearrangements with V and J assigned. A fraction of the clones does not appear; measured against another copy, unresolved V genes explain less than half of the discrepancy, and the remainder lacks a known reason. The DNA was the basis for D and trimming; V, J and clone size are from that table. This sample is represented by about 3,600 clones; over 75% of them were singletons. The ten largest clones represent roughly 3.3% of the sample.

The sequence links TRBV21-1 to TRBJ1-2; the table's D call, TRBD1, was not checked against the DNA. TRBV21-1 is a pseudogene segment. The sample consisted of CD4+ T cells from synovial fluid. This receptor was taken from a human donor with juvenile idiopathic arthritis. The CDR3 amino acid sequence is: CASSKETGVGGYGYTF. The DNA reads TGTGCCAGCAGCAAAGAAACAGGGGTTGGGGGCTATGGCTACACCTTC.